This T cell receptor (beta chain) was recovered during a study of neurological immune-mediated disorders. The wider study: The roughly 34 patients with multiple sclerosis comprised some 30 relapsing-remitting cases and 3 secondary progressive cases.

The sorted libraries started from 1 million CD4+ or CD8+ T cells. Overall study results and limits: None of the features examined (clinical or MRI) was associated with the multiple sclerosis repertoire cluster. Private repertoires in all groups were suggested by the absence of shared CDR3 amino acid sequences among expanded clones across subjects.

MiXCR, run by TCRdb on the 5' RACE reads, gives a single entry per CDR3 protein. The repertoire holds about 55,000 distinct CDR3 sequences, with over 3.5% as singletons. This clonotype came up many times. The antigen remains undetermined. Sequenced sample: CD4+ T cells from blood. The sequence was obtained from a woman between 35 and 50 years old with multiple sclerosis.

CDR3 in DNA: TGTGCCATCAGTGACTGGCAGACAGCGGAACCCTCTGGGGCCAACGTCCTGACTTTC. Amino acid sequence: CAISDWQTAEPSGANVLTF. This chain joins TRBV10-3 and TRBJ2-6, with D perhaps TRBD1 or TRBD2 (5 bases each). The germline V gene encodes CDR1 ENHRY and CDR2 SYGVKD. The CDR3 runs 19 residues. V was pared by 3 bases and J by 0 bases, with 18 bases between.